These 24 T cell receptor beta chains share one sample of origin, sequenced in a study of T cell responses to AZD1222 COVID-19 vaccine (dated by TCRdb to about 2021). Per the publication, the time point label means: baseline before first vaccination. To prepare the library, the immunoSEQ multiplex PCR assay was applied. Not all clones reach the TCRdb copy of this immuneACCESS table, which keeps in-frame sequences only. Checked studies attribute under half of the gap to unresolved V genes and leave the rest unexplained. The sample has 120,000 or so clones on record, about nine tenths of them singletons. Under 1.2% of the sample goes to the ten largest clones. This specimen was peripheral blood, taken on day 0 of AZD1222 vaccination. The receptor set was obtained from an adult in good health.

The rearrangement links TRBV27 to TRBJ1-3; D remains unclear. V was clipped by 6 bases and J by 0 bases, with 12 bases between them. CDR1 is MNHEY, CDR2 SMNVEV, per germline (reference sequence). The CDR3 sequence is 15 residues long. The CDR3 loop is CASRLTANSGNTIYF. The CDR3 DNA sequence: TGTGCCAGCAGGCTGACTGCAAACTCTGGAAACACCATATATTTT.

This chain uses TRBV28 with TRBJ1-2, with a possible D match to TRBD1 (5 bases). V gave up 4 bases and J gave up 7 bases, with 22 bases separating them. The CDR3 has 16 residues. From germline, CDR1 is MDHEN and CDR2 SYDVKM. CDR3 residues: CASSSPNPGQGSGYTF. CDR3 coding DNA: TGTGCCAGCAGTTCCCCCAACCCGGGGCAGGGTTCTGGCTACACCTTC.

There are a few counts of this clone. The chain joins TRBV4-2 to TRBJ2-1; no clear D. Germline CDR1 and CDR2: LGHNA and YNFKEQ. V was cut by 0 bases and J by 0 bases, with 6 bases left in between. The CDR3 length is 15 residues. This CDR3 reads CASSQEGSSYNEQFF. The CDR3 DNA reads as TGTGCCAGCAGCCAAGAGGGAAGCTCCTACAATGAGCAGTTCTTC.

The chain carries TRBV2 and TRBJ2-4; 7 bases are shared with TRBD1. This CDR3 is built from 15 residues. Trimming removed 6 bases from V and 1 base from J; junction bases left unmatched: 6. Germline loops: CDR1 SNHLY, CDR2 FYNNEI. The chain's CDR3 is CASRGQPGAKNIQYF. The CDR3 DNA sequence: TGTGCCAGCAGGGGACAGCCCGGGGCCAAAAACATTCAGTACTTC. Using reference TRBV2 and TRBJ2-4 for the parts outside the CDR3, the full variable domain is EPEVTQTPSHQVTQMGQEVILRCVPISNHLYFYWYRQILGQKVEFLVSFYNNEISEKSEIFDDQFSVERPDGSNFTLKIRSTKLEDSAMYFCASRGQPGAKNIQYFGAGTRLSVL.

V gene TRBV28 combines with J gene TRBJ1-3; D unresolved. The CDR3 spans 16 residues. Germline CDR1 reads MDHEN; CDR2 reads SYDVKM. Trimming shortened V by 5 bases and J by 0 bases, and 14 bases separated the two germline ends. The CDR3 nucleotides are TGTGCCAGCAGTGAGCGCCTTGTCTTCTCTGGAAACACCATATATTTT. This sequence encodes CASSERLVFSGNTIYF.

The chain uses TRBV28 and TRBJ2-7; D perhaps matches TRBD1 (7 bases). V lost 1 base to trimming and J lost 3 bases, with 10 bases between them. Germline V gives CDR1 MDHEN, CDR2 SYDVKM. The CDR3 length is 14 residues. In DNA form, the CDR3 reads TGTGCCAGCAGTTTATCAGGGGGGCTCTACGAGCAGTACTTC. Encoded protein: CASSLSGGLYEQYF.

The chain uses TRBV6-1 and TRBJ2-3, with TRBD2 identical over 10 bases. The CDR3 runs to 16 residues. Germline V gene data show CDR1 as MNHNS and CDR2 as SASEGT. The V and J ends lost 4 bases and 4 bases, in that order; junction bases with no gene match: 8. CDR3 sequence reads: CASSGLAGDRADTQYF. The CDR3 DNA follows: TGTGCCAGCAGTGGGCTAGCGGGAGATAGGGCAGATACGCAGTATTTT.

CDR3 region: CASSLMGGLNTGELFF. CDR3 in DNA: TGCGCCAGCAGCTTGATGGGCGGGCTGAACACCGGGGAGCTGTTTTTT. J is TRBJ2-2 and V is TRBV5-1; D might be TRBD2 (5 bases). The germline V gene has CDR1 SGHRS and CDR2 YFSETQ. Trimming removed 1 base from V and 1 base from J, with 11 bases in between. The CDR3 runs to 16 residues. The entire variable domain, with the rest obtained from reference TRBV5-1 and TRBJ2-2, is as follows: KAGVTQTPRYLIKTRGQQVTLSCSPISGHRSVSWYQQTPGQGLQFLFEYFSETQRNKGNFPGRFSGRQFSNSRSEMNVSTLELGDSALYLCASSLMGGLNTGELFFGEGSRLTVL.

The chain carries TRBV7-3 and TRBJ2-5; TRBD2 might be the D (6 bases). Trimming removed 5 bases at V and 0 bases at J, with 13 bases between. The CDR3 extends over 15 amino acids. Germline V CDR1 and CDR2: SGHTA, FQGTGA. The DNA for the CDR3 is TGTGCCAGCAGCCGGAGGGGTTGGTACCAAGAGACCCAGTACTTC. It codes for CASSRRGWYQETQYF.

This rearrangement joins TRBV6-5 to TRBJ1-5, with D uncertain. CDR3 size: 14 residues. Germline CDR1 and CDR2: MNHEY and SVGAGI. Trimming shortened V by 5 bases and J by 0 bases, and 8 bases separated the two germline ends. The CDR3 DNA sequence: TGTGCCAGCAGTAGAGTATCTAGCAATCAGCCCCAGCATTTT. Translating it yields CASSRVSSNQPQHF.

This rearrangement joins TRBV27 to TRBJ1-4; TRBD1 might be the D (6 bases). This CDR3 has 15 residues. The germline V gene encodes CDR1 MNHEY and CDR2 SMNVEV (reference sequence). V lost 6 bases and J lost 2, with 13 bases in between. CDR3 amino acids: CASRLGGATNEKLFF. CDR3 DNA: TGTGCCAGCAGACTTGGGGGGGCGACTAATGAAAAACTGTTTTTT.

The chain carries TRBV19 and TRBJ1-3; weak D call: TRBD1 (5 bases). Trimming pared 5 bases from V and 7 bases from J, leaving 15 bases between. There are 14 residues in the CDR3. Germline CDR1 and CDR2: LNHDA and SQIVND (reference sequence). CDR3 loop: CASSPTPGRNTIYF. The CDR3 DNA reads TGTGCCAGTAGTCCGACCCCAGGGAGGAACACCATATATTTT.

V gene TRBV9 combines with J gene TRBJ2-2; TRBD2 matches at 7 bases. CDR1 and CDR2 (germline): SGDLS, YYNGEE. Trimming took 3 bases from V and 3 from J; bases not matched to a gene: 2. The CDR3 covers 14 residues. Written as DNA, the CDR3 is TGTGCCAGCAGCGGGCTAGCGGACACCGGGGAGCTGTTTTTT. This translates into CASSGLADTGELFF. Full variable domain (missing parts from reference TRBV9 and TRBJ2-2): DSGVTQTPKHLITATGQRVTLRCSPRSGDLSVYWYQQSLDQGLQFLIQYYNGEERAKGNILERFSAQQFPDLHSELNLSSLELGDSALYFCASSGLADTGELFFGEGSRLTVL.

The chain joins TRBV6-5 to TRBJ1-4; D is unclear. There are 15 residues in the CDR3. From germline, CDR1 is MNHEY and CDR2 SVGAGI. The V end was cut by 6 bases, the J end by 7 bases, with 18 bases between. The CDR3 DNA follows: TGTGCCAGCAGCCCGAGAGGGTCCGGGAGTGAAAAACTGTTTTTT. It encodes CASSPRGSGSEKLFF.

J is TRBJ1-1 and V is TRBV13; possibly TRBD1 for D (5 bases). V shed 0 bases and J shed 4 bases, with 6 bases lying between them. CDR1 is PRHDT and CDR2 is FYEKMQ in the germline V gene (reference sequence). The CDR3 runs 13 residues. In nucleotides, the CDR3 is TGTGCCAGCAGCTTAGGACAGGCCACTGAAGCTTTCTTT. Protein: CASSLGQATEAFF. Full variable domain (rest looked up from reference TRBV13 and TRBJ1-1): AAGVIQSPRHLIKEKRETATLKCYPIPRHDTVYWYQQGPGQDPQFLISFYEKMQSDKGSIPDRFSAQQFSDYHSELNMSSLELGDSALYFCASSLGQATEAFFGQGTRLTVV.

The rearrangement joins TRBV5-1 to TRBJ2-1; D remains unclear. Trimming shortened V by 4 bases and J by 0 bases, and 8 bases separated the two germline ends. The length of the CDR3 is 14 residues. CDR1 and CDR2 (germline): SGHRS, YFSETQ. The CDR3, as DNA: TGCGCCAGCAGCGTATCCTACTCCTACAATGAGCAGTTCTTC. It specifies CASSVSYSYNEQFF.

The rearrangement uses TRBV14 and TRBJ1-6, with D unresolved. The CDR3 runs 13 residues. CDR1 SGHDN and CDR2 FVKESK come from the germline V gene. V was pared by 0 bases and J by 8 bases, with 5 bases between. CDR3 nucleotides: TGTGCCAGCAGCCAAGAACAGCATTCACCCCTCCACTTT. It is translated as CASSQEQHSPLHF.

The chain is built from TRBV7-8 and TRBJ2-7, with a tentative D call TRBD1 (5 bases). The CDR3 contains 15 residues. Deletions cut 1 base from V and 4 bases from J, with 14 bases between. Germline V gene sequence: CDR1 SGHVS, CDR2 FQNEAQ. For the CDR3, the DNA is TGTGCCAGCAGCTTAGGGGGCGACCCAGGGTACGAGCAGTACTTC. Protein: CASSLGGDPGYEQYF.

This rearrangement joins TRBV10-3 to TRBJ1-2, with D perhaps TRBD1 (5 bases). Germline CDR1 and CDR2: ENHRY and SYGVKD. CDR3 length: 12 residues. Between the trimmed V and J ends, which lost 2 bases and 7 bases, there was a span of 8 bases. CDR3 in DNA: TGTGCCATCAGTGAGGAGCAGGGTGGCTACACCTTC. The encoded protein is CAISEEQGGYTF.

The DNA of the CDR3 is TGTGCCAGCAGTTACGACTTTCAGGGCGAAAAACTGTTTTTT. It codes for CASSYDFQGEKLFF. This rearrangement joins TRBV6-5 to TRBJ1-4; a possible D gene is TRBD1 (5 bases). The CDR3 spans 14 residues. Trimming shortened V by 2 bases and J by 8 bases, and 12 bases separated the two germline ends. CDR1 is MNHEY, CDR2 SVGAGI, per germline.

In its sample, this clone was seen once. The J gene is TRBJ2-5, the V gene TRBV4-2, with 13 bases identical to TRBD2. Germline trimming cut 3 bases from V and 5 bases from J; bases unmatched to any gene: 6. This CDR3 region has 16 residues. Per the germline V gene, CDR1 is LGHNA and CDR2 is YNFKEQ. The CDR3 nucleotides are TGTGCCAGCAGCCACAGGACTAGCGGGAGTTGGGAGACCCAGTACTTC. It translates to CASSHRTSGSWETQYF.

The chain has TRBV11-2 and TRBJ2-7; 9 bases fit TRBD1. V trimming: 4 bases; J trimming: 0 bases; junction bases outside the gene matches: 7. The CDR3 is 16 residues long. CDR1 and CDR2 from the germline V gene are SGHAT and FQNNGV. Here the CDR3 reads CASSSGQGRLSYEQYF. CDR3 DNA sequence: TGTGCCAGCAGCTCCGGACAGGGGCGACTCTCCTACGAGCAGTACTTC.

The genes are TRBV24-1 and TRBJ2-7; perhaps TRBD2 as D (5 bases). The CDR3 spans 15 residues. Germline V gene data show CDR1 as KGHDR and CDR2 as SFDVKD. Trimming cost V 0 bases and J 2 bases, with 10 bases left between them. The CDR3 spells CATSDLRQRAYEQYF. Written as DNA, the CDR3 is TGTGCCACCAGTGATTTGCGCCAGAGGGCCTACGAGCAGTACTTC.

V gene TRBV19 combines with J gene TRBJ2-7; D gene uncertain. Germline assignment: CDR1 LNHDA and CDR2 SQIVND (reference sequence). The CDR3 length is 14 residues. Trimming took off 3 bases at V and 2 bases at J, with 11 bases between the two ends. The CDR3 sequence: CASSIAIQTYEQYF. CDR3 DNA sequence: TGTGCCAGTAGTATCGCGATCCAGACCTACGAGCAGTACTTC.